Listed here are 14 T cell receptor beta chains from one sample, sequenced in a study of blood T cell repertoires in COVID-19. TCRdb's table, derived via immunoSEQ multiplex PCR, lists solely in-frame clones and lacks some. The sample lists approximately 270,000 clones; approximately 90% were seen once. The sequencing sample was made of PBMCs or T cells enriched from blood (not recorded which). The receptors derive from a human donor in a cohort exposed to, infected with or recovered from COVID-19 (not recorded which). The donor label of this sample is uncertain.

The CDR3 nucleotides read TGTGCCAGCAGTGAAGGGCAGGGTGAGGCCAACGTCCTGACTTTC. It translates to CASSEGQGEANVLTF. This chain uses TRBV25-1 with TRBJ2-6, with D perhaps TRBD1 (5 bases). Per the germline V gene, CDR1 is MGHDK and CDR2 is SYGVNS. V dropped 2 bases and J dropped 6 bases, with 11 bases sitting between them. There are 15 residues in the CDR3.

The chain uses TRBV6-5 and TRBJ1-2; a weak D match, TRBD1 (5 bases). The V end lost 4 bases, the J end lost 2 bases, and 14 bases lay between the germline ends. The CDR3 runs 15 residues. CDR1 and CDR2 from the germline V gene are MNHEY and SVGAGI. CDR3 nucleotides: TGTGCCAGCAGTTCCGGCGGGGGGGAGAACTATGGCTACACCTTC. It translates to CASSSGGGENYGYTF.

The chain uses TRBV2 and TRBJ1-4; 9 bases are a match to TRBD1. V was pared by 6 bases and J by 7 bases, with 6 bases of the junction left unmatched. Germline values: CDR1 SNHLY, CDR2 FYNNEI. This CDR3 contains 14 residues. The CDR3 region has the DNA TGTGCCAGCAGCGCACAGGGGGCGGGTGAAAAACTGTTTTTT. Its translation: CASSAQGAGEKLFF.

The rearrangement uses TRBV10-3 and TRBJ2-2; 8 nucleotides line up with TRBD1. The germline gives CDR1 ENHRY, CDR2 SYGVKD. This CDR3 comprises 15 residues. The V segment lost 6 bases and the J segment 4 bases; nucleotides outside the gene matches: 7. DNA for the CDR3: TGTGCCATCAGGCCCGGGACAGGTTTCACCGGGGAGCTGTTTTTT. The encoded protein is CAIRPGTGFTGELFF.

The table lists this clone with a few counts. The V call is TRBV20-1, the J call TRBJ2-3; tentative D call: TRBD1 (6 bases). Germline loops: CDR1 DFQATT, CDR2 SNEGSKA (reference sequence). The ends were cut back, 3 bases at V and 4 bases at J, with 17 bases in the middle. This CDR3 is 15 amino acids long. CDR3 region: CSASQWEGGADTQYF. In nucleotides, the CDR3 is TGCAGTGCTAGTCAGTGGGAAGGGGGTGCAGATACGCAGTATTTT.

The J gene is TRBJ2-3, the V gene TRBV11-2; 8 bases agree with TRBD2. Per the germline V gene, CDR1 is SGHAT and CDR2 is FQNNGV. This CDR3 is 17 amino acids long. The trim removed 2 bases at V and 1 base at J, leaving 8 bases unmatched. The DNA of the CDR3 is TGTGCCAGCAGCTTAAGCCTAGCGGGTCCTGGCACAGATACGCAGTATTTT. It is translated as CASSLSLAGPGTDTQYF. Drawing the rest from reference TRBV11-2 and TRBJ2-3, the complete variable domain is EAGVAQSPRYKIIEKRQSVAFWCNPISGHATLYWYQQILGQGPKLLIQFQNNGVVDDSQLPKDRFSAERLKGVDSTLKIQPAKLEDSAVYLCASSLSLAGPGTDTQYFGPGTRLTVL.

This chain connects TRBV7-9 to TRBJ1-5; 7 bases align to TRBD1. With 4 bases clipped from V and 9 bases from J, the junction kept 18 bases outside the gene matches. The CDR3 has 17 amino acids. The germline V gene encodes CDR1 SEHNR and CDR2 FQNEAQ (reference sequence). The CDR3 nucleotides read TGTGCCAGCAGCTCAGGGGGGCAGGGTCGCACCCTCCTGCCCCAGCATTTT. It is translated as CASSSGGQGRTLLPQHF. Looking up the rest from reference TRBV7-9 and TRBJ1-5 gives the full variable domain: DTGVSQNPRHKITKRGQNVTFRCDPISEHNRLYWYRQTLGQGPEFLTYFQNEAQLEKSRLLSDRFSAERPKGSFSTLEIQRTEQGDSAMYLCASSSGGQGRTLLPQHFGDGTRLSIL.

This chain uses TRBV11-2 with TRBJ2-1; 9 nucleotides match TRBD2. V gave up 3 bases and J gave up 0 bases; unmatched junction bases: 6. This CDR3 has 17 residues. Germline V gene lookup returns CDR1 SGHAT and CDR2 FQNNGV. The CDR3 nucleotides read TGTGCCAGCAGCTTGCGGGGGGGGGAGAGCTCCTACAATGAGCAGTTCTTC. Translated, it gives CASSLRGGESSYNEQFF. Based on the CDR3 plus reference TRBV11-2 and TRBJ2-1, the full variable domain is EAGVAQSPRYKIIEKRQSVAFWCNPISGHATLYWYQQILGQGPKLLIQFQNNGVVDDSQLPKDRFSAERLKGVDSTLKIQPAKLEDSAVYLCASSLRGGESSYNEQFFGPGTRLTVL.

This clone is a singleton in its sample. This chain links TRBV7-8 with TRBJ1-4; no clear D. CDR3 length: 14 residues. Germline V gene lookup returns CDR1 SGHVS and CDR2 FQNEAQ. V lost 3 bases and J lost 7, with 12 bases in between. The CDR3: CASSFSVVREKLFF. The CDR3 nucleotides are TGTGCCAGCAGCTTCTCAGTGGTCCGTGAAAAACTGTTTTTT.

The chain uses TRBV7-2 and TRBJ2-7; 12 positions match TRBD1. V was pared by 5 bases and J by 3 bases, with 5 bases of the junction left unmatched. Germline lookup yields CDR1 SGHTA and CDR2 FQGNSA. The CDR3 spans 15 residues. DNA of the CDR3: TGTGCCAGCAGCCTTGGGACAGGGGGCTTCTACGAGCAGTACTTC. Translating it yields CASSLGTGGFYEQYF.

As DNA, the CDR3 is TGTGCCAGCAGCCAGACTAGCGGGGGGGCGACAGATACGCAGTATTTT. Translation gives CASSQTSGGATDTQYF. This chain connects TRBV3-1 (or the pseudogene TRBV3-2) to TRBJ2-3; 14 bases map to TRBD2. This CDR3 is 16 amino acids long. The V gene end was trimmed by 3 bases and the J gene end by 3 bases; junction bases not matched to a gene: 2. Germline V CDR1 and CDR2: LGHDT, YNNKEL (reference sequence).

The chain links TRBV6-5 to TRBJ2-7; D might be TRBD1 (5 bases). The germline V gene has CDR1 MNHEY and CDR2 SVGAGI. The CDR3 is 13 residues long. V was shortened by 4 bases and J by 6 bases, with 13 bases between the two germline ends. The CDR3 DNA sequence: TGTGCCAGCAGTTCGACAGAGGCCAGCGAGCAGTACTTC. It yields the protein CASSSTEASEQYF.

The chain links TRBV6-6 to TRBJ1-3; no firm D call. CDR3 length equals 16 residues. Trimming removed 1 base at V and 0 bases at J, with 10 bases between. Germline CDR1 and CDR2: MNHNY and SVGAGI (reference sequence). CDR3 in amino acids: CASSYWWADSGNTIYF. Written as DNA, the CDR3 is TGTGCCAGCAGTTACTGGTGGGCAGACTCTGGAAACACCATATATTTT.

The chain is built from TRBV30 and TRBJ1-2; 7 bases match TRBD1. Per the germline V gene, CDR1 is GTSNPN and CDR2 is SVGIG (reference sequence). The CDR3 spans 14 residues. Unmatched junction bases numbered 12, after V lost 3 bases and J lost 8 bases. CDR3 in DNA: TGTGCCTGGAGGCAGGGGGAATCCTCTCGGGGCTACACCTTC. Translating gives CAWRQGESSRGYTF.